These 20 T cell receptor beta chains originate from one sample sequenced in a study of beta chain features in type 1 diabetes. These receptors lack a known antigen. Findings and caveats of the study: TCRB CDR3s from Type 1 diabetes patients were moderately but significantly shorter in all four CD4+ subsets.

Sequencing targeted expressed TCRB transcripts, as all isolated RNA had been reverse transcribed. Assay used: immunoSEQ multiplex PCR; TCRdb lists only in-frame clones, some missing. Of more than 200,000 clones in the sample, roughly 16% were seen once. The sample was naive CD4+ T cells from blood. Receptor source: a young man with type 1 diabetes.

The chain recombines TRBV21-1 with TRBJ2-1; TRBD2 is the table's D call and was not checked against the DNA. TRBV21-1 is classified as a pseudogene. The CDR3 contains 12 residues. CDR3 loop: CASSNYYNEQFF. CDR3 bases: TGTGCCAGCAGCAACTACTACAATGAGCAGTTCTTC.

The chain links TRBV7-2 to TRBJ1-2; D ambiguous. The CDR3 loop spans 11 amino acids. Between the trimmed V and J ends, which lost 2 bases and 2 bases, there was a span of 0 bases. Germline values: CDR1 SGHTA, CDR2 FQGNSA. Here the CDR3 reads CASSLNYGYTF. The CDR3 DNA reads TGTGCCAGCAGCTTAAACTATGGCTACACCTTC.

The chain combines TRBV28 with TRBJ2-2; D might be TRBD1 or TRBD2, each matching 6 bases. Per the germline V gene, CDR1 is MDHEN and CDR2 is SYDVKM. The CDR3 sequence is 13 residues long. V lost 8 bases, J lost 7 bases, and 14 bases lay in between. The CDR3 bases are TGTGCCAGCCTTAAAGGGGGGAACGGGGAGCTGTTTTTT. It codes for CASLKGGNGELFF.

The V gene is TRBV29-1, the J gene TRBJ1-4; 7 bases line up with TRBD1. The CDR3 runs 15 residues. J gave up 0 bases and V 5 bases, and 6 bases lay outside the gene matches. Germline V gene lookup returns CDR1 SQVTM and CDR2 ANQGSEA. CDR3 loop: CSVRQGLATNEKLFF. The CDR3, as DNA: TGCAGCGTTCGACAGGGTCTCGCAACTAATGAAAAACTGTTTTTT. Full variable domain (remainder filled in from reference TRBV29-1 and TRBJ1-4): SAVISQKPSRDICQRGTSLTIQCQVDSQVTMMFWYRQQPGQSLTLIATANQGSEATYESGFVIDKFPISRPNLTFSTLTVSNMSPEDSSIYLCSVRQGLATNEKLFFGSGTQLSVL.

The CDR3 sequence: CASTRRANTGELFF. Here the CDR3 DNA reads TGTGCCAGCACCCGCAGGGCGAACACCGGGGAGCTGTTTTTT. The J gene is TRBJ2-2, the V gene TRBV25-1, with D maybe TRBD1 (5 bases). Germline V gene data show CDR1 as MGHDK and CDR2 as SYGVNS. V was shortened by 7 bases and J by 0 bases, with 9 bases between the two germline ends. The CDR3 length is 14 residues.

This clone was counted only a few times. The J gene is TRBJ2-1, the V gene TRBV5-4, with 8 bases aligning to TRBD1. Germline loops: CDR1 SGHNT, CDR2 YYREEE (reference sequence). The CDR3 length is 16 residues. With 5 bases clipped from V and 8 bases from J, the junction kept 15 bases outside the gene matches. Here the CDR3 reads CASSPNPTGQGDEQFF. In nucleotides, the CDR3 is TGTGCCAGCAGTCCAAACCCGACTGGACAGGGAGATGAGCAGTTCTTC.

This clone occurred a few times. This chain uses TRBV29-1 with TRBJ2-7; D is unclear. Trimming cost V 4 bases and J 6 bases, with 19 bases left between them. The CDR3 runs to 14 residues. CDR1 SQVTM and CDR2 ANQGSEA come from the germline V gene. The CDR3 here is CSVVKDGYTSEQYF. CDR3 in DNA: TGCAGCGTTGTTAAGGACGGCTATACGTCCGAGCAGTACTTC.

The chain links TRBV4-1 to TRBJ2-6; D unresolved. Germline loops: CDR1 MGHRA, CDR2 YSYEKL. Trimming stripped 1 base from V and 8 bases from J, with 15 bases between. The CDR3 contains 16 residues. CDR3 sequence: CASSQGVQSLSNVLTF. In DNA form, the CDR3 reads TGCGCCAGCAGCCAAGGCGTACAGTCCTTGTCCAACGTCCTGACTTTC.

This chain links TRBV30 with TRBJ2-7; D not resolved. The CDR3 runs to 13 residues. Germline loops: CDR1 GTSNPN, CDR2 SVGIG (reference sequence). Trimming pared 5 bases from V and 0 bases from J, leaving 11 bases between. The CDR3 loop is CAWAGGSSYEQYF. As DNA, the CDR3 is TGTGCCTGGGCTGGCGGTAGCTCCTACGAGCAGTACTTC.

The rearrangement joins TRBV7-9 to TRBJ2-1, with D perhaps matching TRBD2 (5 bases). V was pared by 0 bases and J by 9 bases, with 12 bases between. The germline CDR1 and CDR2 sequences are SEHNR and FQNEAQ (reference sequence). The CDR3 runs to 14 residues. CDR3 coding DNA: TGTGCCAGCAGCTTAGCGCTAGAGGGTGGTGAGCAGTTCTTC. Translated, it gives CASSLALEGGEQFF. The variable domain in full, with the rest retrieved from reference TRBV7-9 and TRBJ2-1, is DTGVSQNPRHKITKRGQNVTFRCDPISEHNRLYWYRQTLGQGPEFLTYFQNEAQLEKSRLLSDRFSAERPKGSFSTLEIQRTEQGDSAMYLCASSLALEGGEQFFGPGTRLTVL.

The V and J genes are TRBV6-5 and TRBJ2-7, with no clear D. The CDR3 extends over 15 amino acids. V lost 0 bases and J lost 0, with 9 bases in between. Germline CDR1 MNHEY, CDR2 SVGAGI. This CDR3 reads CASSYSLVLSYEQYF. For the CDR3, the DNA is TGTGCCAGCAGTTACTCGTTGGTGCTCTCCTACGAGCAGTACTTC.

Only a few counts were recorded for this clone. CDR3 DNA: TGTGCCTGGAAGACTAGCGGGAGTTCCCGAGAGCAGTACTTC. Encoded protein: CAWKTSGSSREQYF. The genes are TRBV30 and TRBJ2-7, with 12 nucleotides matching TRBD2. V lost 4 bases and J lost 7; bases outside the gene matches: 8. The CDR3 is 14 residues long. CDR1 and CDR2 (germline): GTSNPN, SVGIG (reference sequence).

V usage is TRBV11-2 and J usage is TRBJ1-5, with TRBD1 matching over 8 bases. The V segment lost 5 bases and the J segment 5 bases; nucleotides outside the gene matches: 5. Germline CDR1 is SGHAT and CDR2 is FQNNGV. This CDR3 has 14 amino acids. The CDR3 DNA follows: TGTGCCAGCAGCCGCGGACAGGGAGATCAGCCCCAGCATTTT. Its protein is CASSRGQGDQPQHF. Drawing the rest from reference TRBV11-2 and TRBJ1-5, the complete variable domain is EAGVAQSPRYKIIEKRQSVAFWCNPISGHATLYWYQQILGQGPKLLIQFQNNGVVDDSQLPKDRFSAERLKGVDSTLKIQPAKLEDSAVYLCASSRGQGDQPQHFGDGTRLSIL.

This clone was seen a few times. This rearrangement joins TRBV5-6 to TRBJ2-6, with 7 bases aligning to TRBD2. The CDR3 is 13 residues long. V dropped 4 bases and J dropped 9; count of bases not matched to a gene: 4. CDR1 and CDR2 from the germline V gene are SGHDT and YYEEEE. The CDR3 region is CASSGRDFNVLTF. The CDR3 DNA is TGTGCCAGCAGCGGGAGGGATTTCAACGTCCTGACTTTC.

This clone was picked up a small number of times. Other DNA variants within this sample encode the same CDR3. This chain uses TRBV29-1 with TRBJ2-5; D is uncertain. Trimming took off 3 bases at V and 1 base at J, with 6 bases between the two ends. Germline CDR1 SQVTM, CDR2 ANQGSEA. The length of the CDR3 is 12 residues. The CDR3 here is CSVDRSQETQYF. The CDR3 DNA reads TGCAGCGTTGACAGGTCCCAAGAGACCCAGTACTTC.

The chain links TRBV6-5 to TRBJ2-5; 9 nucleotides line up with TRBD2. The CDR3 sequence is 14 residues long. The V segment lost 7 bases and the J segment 5 bases; nucleotides outside the gene matches: 8. The germline V gene has CDR1 MNHEY and CDR2 SVGAGI. DNA for the CDR3: TGTGCCAGCACCGAGGGACTAGCCGGCGAGACCCAGTACTTC. Its translation: CASTEGLAGETQYF.

This clone was counted a few times. Other DNA sequences from this sample encode an identical CDR3 as well. The rearrangement joins TRBV9 to TRBJ1-2, with a weak D call TRBD1 (6 bases). Trimming removed 0 bases at V and 0 bases at J, with 6 bases between. CDR3 length: 14 residues. Germline CDR1 is SGDLS and CDR2 is YYNGEE. CDR3 region: CASSVAGANYGYTF. Here the CDR3 DNA reads TGTGCCAGCAGCGTAGCAGGGGCTAACTATGGCTACACCTTC.

This clone was counted once. V gene TRBV10-3 combines with J gene TRBJ2-1; 8 positions match TRBD2. The CDR3 contains 17 residues. The trim removed 0 bases at V and 1 base at J, leaving 5 bases unmatched. Germline assignment: CDR1 ENHRY and CDR2 SYGVKD. The CDR3 spells CAISESGSGSSYNEQFF. CDR3 nucleotides: TGTGCCATCAGTGAGTCGGGGAGCGGGAGTTCCTACAATGAGCAGTTCTTC.

Here the CDR3 reads CSVGTANTEAFF. CDR3 nucleotide sequence: TGCAGCGTCGGGACAGCGAACACTGAAGCTTTCTTT. The genes are TRBV29-1 and TRBJ1-1; 7 bases align to TRBD1. V was clipped by 6 bases and J by 1 base; unmatched bases: 2. The CDR3 runs to 12 residues. Germline values: CDR1 SQVTM, CDR2 ANQGSEA.

J is TRBJ2-5 and V is TRBV11-3, with unresolved D. The CDR3 totals 13 residues. V was shortened by 5 bases and J by 2 bases, with 9 bases between the two germline ends. Germline V gives CDR1 SGHNT, CDR2 YENEEA. The CDR3 nucleotides are TGTGCCAGCAGCCCGTGGCAGCAAGAGACCCAGTACTTC. Translation: CASSPWQQETQYF.